The clone carrying this T cell receptor beta chain was seen a few times. The data derive from a study of blood T cell repertoires in COVID-19. Overall study: Sources were T cells, B-cell-depleted T cells, or PBMCs; the material itself was cDNA or gDNA.

Clones were read by immunoSEQ multiplex PCR, and TCRdb kept only the in-frame ones, dropping some. The sample contains under 150,000 clones, approximately 80% of which appear only once. From germline, CDR1 is SGHTA and CDR2 FQGTGA. Trimming pared 4 bases from V and 0 bases from J, leaving 8 bases between. This CDR3 is built from 14 residues. The TCR was taken from a woman in her forties or fifties with acute or convalescent COVID-19. The sequenced sample consisted of peripheral blood. The chain has TRBV7-3 and TRBJ2-3; D remains ambiguous. CDR3 sequence reads: CASSYSGSTDTQYF. The DNA for the CDR3 is TGTGCCAGCAGCTACTCCGGGAGCACAGATACGCAGTATTTT.